This T cell receptor beta chain originates from a study of OX40 agonist ivuxolimab in advanced cancers. In the study overall: The group had a mean age of around 60 years, ranged from roughly 23 to 90, and was 82.7% male.

Baseline, cycle 4 day 1, and cycle 7 day 1 were the blood sampling points. As to this clone: Its cognate antigen is unknown.

Overall study results and limits: CD4+ and CD8+ blood T cells expanded clonally by week 6 at 0.1 to 3.0 mg/kg.

J was trimmed by 3 bases and V by 4 bases; bases with no gene match: 9. The CDR3 runs 15 residues. Germline V gene sequence: CDR1 SGDLS, CDR2 YYNGEE. Sequenced by immunoSEQ multiplex PCR; TCRdb stores in-frame clones only, minus some. The sample carries tens of thousands of clones, approximately 90% recorded once. The V call is TRBV9, the J call TRBJ2-7; 8 positions agree with TRBD1. The receptor was isolated from an adult with an advanced solid tumor such as melanoma, head and neck, liver or kidney cancer. Here the sequenced sample was CD4+ or CD8+ T cells sorted from blood, taken in a trial of the OX40 agonist ivuxolimab. The CDR3, as DNA: TGTGCCAGCAGCCCAGACCCGGGACAGGACTACGAGCAGTACTTC. Translated, it gives CASSPDPGQDYEQYF.